This T cell receptor beta chain was documented in a study of T-cell memory formation after mild COVID-19. From the 5' RACE reads, TCRdb called clonotypes with MiXCR, one entry per CDR3 protein. The sample holds about 350,000 distinct CDR3 sequences, around 13% seen once. CDR3 length: 15 residues. After removal of 4 bases from V and 1 base from J, the junction contained 5 bases not matched to a gene. The germline CDR1 and CDR2 sequences are SGHDT and YYEEEE. V gene TRBV5-6 combines with J gene TRBJ2-7, with 10 bases aligning to TRBD2. Sequencing was done on a sample of PBMCs or a T cell subset sorted from them (not recorded which). This sequence was found in a man aged 18 to 30 who had mild COVID-19 (a few samples of this study predate the infection). Cell type and time point are not known. This CDR3 reads CASSPIAGGSYEQYV. Here the CDR3 DNA reads TGTGCCAGCAGCCCTATAGCGGGGGGTTCCTACGAGCAGTACGTC.